This TCR beta chain was identified during a study of metastatic and nonmetastatic thyroid tumors. Looked up from germline, CDR1 is MNHNS and CDR2 is SASEGT. This CDR3 comprises 15 residues. Trimming cost V 7 bases and J 2 bases; bases outside gene matches: 8. All patients were treatment-naive before thyroid surgery. From the PCR reads, TCRdb re-called clones with MiXCR. The sample has some 27,000 clones, roughly 4% seen once. This clonotype originated in a male donor with papillary thyroid cancer or a benign thyroid nodule (not recorded which). Some clones in this sample may be carry-over from other donors' samples. The rearrangement uses TRBV6-1 and TRBJ1-2; 9 positions agree with TRBD1. Sequencing input: blood. CDR3 protein: CASTAGTGYNYGYTF. DNA of the CDR3: TGTGCCAGCACCGCCGGGACAGGGTACAACTATGGCTACACCTTC.